Listed here are 13 T cell receptor beta chains from one sample, sequenced in a study of Graves' ophthalmopathy and Graves' hyperthyroidism (dated by TCRdb to the late 2010s). The sequencer listed for this sample is Illumina HiSeq 2000. For repertoire sequencing, TCR beta CDR3 regions were amplified from RNA transcripts. A first-round RT-PCR used HTBI primers with the Qiagen OneStep RT-PCR kit, followed by a second-round multiplex PCR, size selection and purification. The public reads were reprocessed in TCRdb via fastp at Q25 and MiXCR, keeping in-frame beta chains. One record per CDR3 amino acid sequence lists the most common genes and DNA. This sample lists approximately 700,000 distinct CDR3 sequences; more than 40% were detected once. The ten largest make up over 2.5% of the sample. Sequences were obtained from peripheral blood. These receptors originate from an adult man with Graves' ophthalmopathy.

This clonotype was observed at least ten times. The chain joins TRBV29-1 to TRBJ2-2; D remains ambiguous. The CDR3 runs 13 residues. V lost 2 bases to trimming and J lost 4 bases, with 8 bases between them. CDR1 SQVTM and CDR2 ANQGSEA come from the germline V gene. The CDR3 nucleotides read TGCAGCGTTGAAAAAGGGTCCACCGGGGAGCTGTTTTTT. As protein: CSVEKGSTGELFF.

The table lists this clonotype with a count of one. One junction end does not reproduce the germline sequence, and a read error may be involved. This chain connects TRBV7-9 to TRBJ2-7, with D perhaps being TRBD1 or TRBD2 (7 bases each). CDR3 size: 14 residues. Germline CDR1 is SEHNR and CDR2 is FQNEAQ (reference sequence). The CDR3 sequence: CASSQGGASYEQHF. CDR3 in DNA: TGTGCCAGCAGCCAGGGGGGGGCATCCTACGAGCAGCACTTC.

This chain uses TRBV5-1 with TRBJ2-7; 7 nucleotides line up with TRBD2. This CDR3 is 14 amino acids long. Germline values: CDR1 SGHRS, CDR2 YFSETQ. V lost 0 bases and J lost 4; bases outside the gene matches: 4. CDR3 bases: TGCGCCAGCAGCTTGGTGACTAGCCATTACGAGCAGTACTTC. As protein: CASSLVTSHYEQYF.

The CDR3 loop is CASSLRGQGLDGGNTEAFF. The CDR3 region has the DNA TGTGCCAGCAGCCTCCGGGGACAGGGATTAGACGGGGGAAACACTGAAGCTTTCTTT. V usage is TRBV10-3 and J usage is TRBJ1-1; TRBD1 matches at 9 bases. With 10 bases clipped from V and 2 bases from J, the junction kept 23 bases outside the gene matches. Germline assignment: CDR1 ENHRY and CDR2 SYGVKD. The CDR3 has 19 amino acids.

This clonotype was recorded at least ten times. The gene calls are TRBV6-1 and TRBJ1-1, with TRBD1 matching 9 bases. The CDR3 runs 16 residues. With V trimmed by 2 bases and J by 5 bases, 9 bases remained unmatched. From germline, CDR1 is MNHNS and CDR2 SASEGT. CDR3 amino acids: CASSERSPGQGTEAFF. For the CDR3, the DNA is TGTGCCAGCAGTGAACGTTCCCCGGGACAGGGAACTGAAGCTTTCTTT.

This clonotype was seen repeatedly, ten times or more. The chain combines TRBV5-1 with TRBJ1-1, with a weak D call TRBD1 (6 bases). The length of the CDR3 is 13 residues. Per germline, CDR1 SGHRS and CDR2 YFSETQ. Trimming cost V 4 bases and J 8 bases, with 15 bases left between them. The CDR3 region has the DNA TGCGCCAGCAGCAAATCGACAGGAGCCGAAGCTTTCTTT. This codes for CASSKSTGAEAFF.

This clonotype appeared a few times. The chain links TRBV10-3 to TRBJ1-5, with D hard to call. The CDR3 runs to 13 residues. CDR1 ENHRY and CDR2 SYGVKD come from the germline V gene. Trimming took 10 bases from V and 11 from J, leaving 21 bases between them. CDR3 loop: CASQYSLYFAQHF. In nucleotides, the CDR3 is TGTGCCAGCCAATACTCCTTATACTTCGCCCAGCATTTT.

A word on this clonotype: A read error may be the cause here, since a much bigger clone is one base away. The V gene is TRBV12-3 or TRBV12-4, the J gene TRBJ1-1; 8 bases fit TRBD1. The CDR3 has 13 amino acids. This chain's CDR3 is CVSRPMTGAEAFF. CDR3 nucleotide sequence: TGTGTCAGCAGACCTATGACAGGGGCTGAAGCTTTCTTT.

Remarks on this clonotype: A read error may produce the germline difference seen at one junction end. The chain has TRBV7-9 and TRBJ2-7; D gene unclear. CDR1 SEHNR and CDR2 FQNEAQ come from the germline V gene (reference sequence). The CDR3 totals 15 residues. This CDR3 is CASSQDHGSSYEQYF. CDR3 nucleotide sequence: TGCGCCAGCAGCCAAGATCACGGGTCTAGCTACGAGCAGTACTTC.

This clonotype was counted many times. This chain links TRBV7-9 with TRBJ2-5; D may be TRBD1 (6 bases). Trimming left V 5 bases short and J 0 bases short, with 22 bases between. Germline CDR1 reads SEHNR; CDR2 reads FQNEAQ (reference sequence). The CDR3 has 18 amino acids. CDR3 sequence: CASSRSRTAASYQETQYF. CDR3 coding DNA: TGTGCCAGCAGCCGGAGTAGGACAGCGGCGTCGTACCAAGAGACCCAGTACTTC.

Worth noting for this clonotype: A read error may produce the germline difference seen at one junction end. V usage is TRBV19 and J usage is TRBJ2-5, with 7 bases identical to TRBD2. The CDR3 consists of 16 residues. Germline CDR1 LNHDA, CDR2 SQIVND (reference sequence). CDR3 residues: CASRNVFRGDQEAQYF. CDR3 nucleotides: TGTGCCAGTCGCAACGTCTTCCGGGGGGACCAAGAGGCCCAGTACTTC.

This clonotype appeared many times. The chain employs TRBV5-1 and TRBJ1-1; 7 bases are shared with TRBD1. CDR1 and CDR2 (germline): SGHRS, YFSETQ. J lost 0 bases, V lost 1 base, and 6 bases had no gene match. This CDR3 is 16 amino acids long. The CDR3 bases are TGCGCCAGCAGCTTGTGGCAGGGGGACGTGAACACTGAAGCTTTCTTT. It codes for CASSLWQGDVNTEAFF.

The chain carries TRBV25-1 and TRBJ1-2; TRBD1 matches 10 bases. The V gene end was trimmed by 4 bases and the J gene end by 4 bases; junction bases not matched to a gene: 9. CDR3 size: 16 residues. The germline V gene has CDR1 MGHDK and CDR2 SYGVNS. This chain's CDR3 is CASSVSGTGAGYGYTF. Here the CDR3 DNA reads TGTGCCAGCAGTGTCTCGGGGACAGGGGCCGGCTATGGCTACACCTTC.